This T cell receptor (beta chain) was observed in a study of T cell responses to AZD1222 COVID-19 vaccine. Study-wide points: The sample set comprised mostly white British donors with more females, and clonal diversity was possibly underestimated. Nearly half of spike-specific TCRs reportedly target variant regions that are unmutated in the B.1.351 and B.1.1.7 variants. After two AZD1222 doses, spike-specific TCR breadth and depth rose versus day 0. Baseline seropositivity occurred in only 5 to 7 AZD1222 recipients.

In the case of this clone: Its antigen is still unknown.

V lost 4 bases and J lost 16, with 17 bases in between. This CDR3 is 12 amino acids long. Germline V gene sequence: CDR1 LNHDA, CDR2 SQIVND (reference sequence). Measured with immunoSEQ multiplex PCR; TCRdb has only the in-frame clones, and not every one. The profile shows 150,000 to 200,000 clones, 92% of them singletons. The sample here was peripheral blood, taken 28 days after the second AZD1222 dose. This clonotype originated in an adult who received the AZD1222 COVID-19 vaccine. This chain uses TRBV19 with TRBJ1-5, with no clear D. CDR3 sequence (DNA): TGTGCCAGTAGTACCCCCCGCGGGTCGGGTCATTTT. This gives the protein CASSTPRGSGHF.